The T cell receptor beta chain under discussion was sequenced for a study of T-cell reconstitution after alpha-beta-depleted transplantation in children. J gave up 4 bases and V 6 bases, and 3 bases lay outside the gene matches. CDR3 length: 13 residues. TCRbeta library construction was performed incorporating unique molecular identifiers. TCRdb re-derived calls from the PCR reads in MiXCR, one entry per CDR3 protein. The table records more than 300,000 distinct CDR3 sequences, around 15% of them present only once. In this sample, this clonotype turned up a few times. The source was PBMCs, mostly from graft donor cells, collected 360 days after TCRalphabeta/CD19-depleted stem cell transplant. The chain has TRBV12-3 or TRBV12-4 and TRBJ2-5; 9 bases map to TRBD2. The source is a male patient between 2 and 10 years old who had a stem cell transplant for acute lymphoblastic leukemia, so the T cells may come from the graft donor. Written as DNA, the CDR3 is TGTGCCAGCAGAATAGCGGGAGTAGAGACCCAGTACTTC. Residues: CASRIAGVETQYF.